This T cell receptor (beta chain) is drawn from a study of monozygotic twins with inflammatory bowel disease. Reanalyzing the 5' RACE reads, TCRdb keeps one entry per CDR3 protein, without DNA. The listing contains more than 95,000 distinct CDR3 sequences. Per the germline V gene, CDR1 is MDHEN and CDR2 is SYDVKM. The CDR3 is made up of 15 amino acids. The sample was blood. The rearrangement links TRBV28 to TRBJ2-7. The clonotype comes from a human donor with ulcerative colitis or Crohn's disease, or a healthy co-twin of an affected twin (not recorded which). The CDR3 sequence is CASSLFAGESYEQYF.